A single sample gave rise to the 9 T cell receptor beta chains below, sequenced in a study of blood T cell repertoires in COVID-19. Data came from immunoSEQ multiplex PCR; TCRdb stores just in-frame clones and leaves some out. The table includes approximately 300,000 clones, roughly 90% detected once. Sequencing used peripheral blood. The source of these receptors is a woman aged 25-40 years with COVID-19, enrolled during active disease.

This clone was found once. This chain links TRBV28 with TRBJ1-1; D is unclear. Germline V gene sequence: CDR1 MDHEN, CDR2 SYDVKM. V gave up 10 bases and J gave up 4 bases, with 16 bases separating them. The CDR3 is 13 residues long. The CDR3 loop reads CATALKEATEAFF. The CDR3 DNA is TGTGCCACCGCTCTCAAGGAGGCCACTGAAGCTTTCTTT.

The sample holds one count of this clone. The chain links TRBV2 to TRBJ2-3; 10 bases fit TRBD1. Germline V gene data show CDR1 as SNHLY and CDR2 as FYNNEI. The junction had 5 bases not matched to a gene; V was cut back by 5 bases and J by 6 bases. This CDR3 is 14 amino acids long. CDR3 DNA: TGTGCCAGCAGTCCAGGGACAGGGGATGATACGCAGTATTTT. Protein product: CASSPGTGDDTQYF.

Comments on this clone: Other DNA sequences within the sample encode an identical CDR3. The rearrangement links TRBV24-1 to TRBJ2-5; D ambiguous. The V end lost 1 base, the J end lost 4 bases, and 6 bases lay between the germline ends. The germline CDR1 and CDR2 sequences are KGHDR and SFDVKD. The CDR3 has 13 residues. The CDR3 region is CATSDFGRETQYF. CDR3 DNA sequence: TGTGCCACCAGTGATTTTGGCAGAGAGACCCAGTACTTC.

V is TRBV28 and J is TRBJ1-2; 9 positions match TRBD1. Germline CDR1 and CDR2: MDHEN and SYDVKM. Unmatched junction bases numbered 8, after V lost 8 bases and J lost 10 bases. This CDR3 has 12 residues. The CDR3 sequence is CASFDRGTNYTF. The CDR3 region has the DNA TGTGCCAGCTTTGACAGGGGGACAAACTACACCTTC.

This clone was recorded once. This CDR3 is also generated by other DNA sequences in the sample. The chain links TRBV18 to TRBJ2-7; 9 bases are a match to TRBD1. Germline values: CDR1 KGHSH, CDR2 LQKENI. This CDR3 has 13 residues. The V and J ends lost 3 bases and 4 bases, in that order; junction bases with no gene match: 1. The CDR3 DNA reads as TGTGCCAGCTCACCCGGGACAGGGTACGAGCAGTACTTC. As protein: CASSPGTGYEQYF.

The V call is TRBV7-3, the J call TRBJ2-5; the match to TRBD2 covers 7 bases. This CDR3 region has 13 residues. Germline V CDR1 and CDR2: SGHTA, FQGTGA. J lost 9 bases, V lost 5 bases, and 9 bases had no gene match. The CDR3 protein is CASSALGEGPQYF. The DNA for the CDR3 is TGTGCCAGCAGCGCCCTAGGGGAGGGCCCCCAGTACTTC.

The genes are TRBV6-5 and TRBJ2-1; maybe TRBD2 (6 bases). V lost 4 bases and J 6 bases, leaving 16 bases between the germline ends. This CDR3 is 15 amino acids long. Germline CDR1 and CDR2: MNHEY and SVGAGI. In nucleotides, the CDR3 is TGTGCCAGCAGTTCCCCTCGTCGCGGGGCCAATGAGCAGTTCTTC. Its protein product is CASSSPRRGANEQFF.

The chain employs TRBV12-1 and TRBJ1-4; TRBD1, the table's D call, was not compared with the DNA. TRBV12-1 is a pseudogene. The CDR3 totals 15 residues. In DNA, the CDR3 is TGTGCCAGCAGCCTACCTCAGGGGACGGGTGAAAAACTGTTTTTT. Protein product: CASSLPQGTGEKLFF.

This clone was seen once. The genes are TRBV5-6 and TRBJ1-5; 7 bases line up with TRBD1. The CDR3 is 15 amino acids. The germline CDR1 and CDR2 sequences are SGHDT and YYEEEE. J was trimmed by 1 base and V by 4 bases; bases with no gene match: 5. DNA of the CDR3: TGTGCCAGCAGCCCTTCGACAGGGAGCAATCAGCCCCAGCATTTT. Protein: CASSPSTGSNQPQHF. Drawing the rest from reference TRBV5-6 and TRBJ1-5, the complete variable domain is DAGVTQSPTHLIKTRGQQVTLRCSPKSGHDTVSWYQQALGQGPQFIFQYYEEEERQRGNFPDRFSGHQFPNYSSELNVNALLLGDSALYLCASSPSTGSNQPQHFGDGTRLSIL.